This TCR beta chain was sequenced for a study of control samples from healthy donors and cancer patients. The CDR3 is 12 residues long. The germline V gene encodes CDR1 SGHRS and CDR2 YFSETQ. V lost 4 bases, J lost 5 bases, and 9 bases lay in between. This table comes from immunoSEQ multiplex PCR, and its TCRdb copy is limited to in-frame clones, with some not included. The sample shows 200,000 or so clones, around 94% of them seen only once. Material: blood. The sequence came from a man between 50 and 59 years old in good health. V and J are TRBV5-1 and TRBJ1-2; D is unresolved. The CDR3 spells CASSPEKYGYTF. The CDR3 DNA reads TGCGCCAGCAGCCCGGAAAAGTATGGCTACACCTTC.